This entry concerns a single TCR beta chain. Its matching antigen is unknown. The sample comes from a study of cytomegalovirus exposure and HLA in healthy donors. About the study: An earlier analysis identified 120 million or so unique TCR beta sequences in about 179 million T cells.

General study points: The authors listed around 150 TCR beta chains as cytomegalovirus-associated. Within an earlier analysis, most TCR beta V segments proved productive either about 87% or about 30% of the time. Immune exposure information available was restricted to CMV serostatus.

The V segment lost 1 base and the J segment 6 bases; nucleotides outside the gene matches: 4. Germline CDR1 is SSHAT and CDR2 is FNYEAQ (reference sequence). This CDR3 is 15 amino acids long. The PCR contained 60 Vbeta and 13 Jbeta primers. TCRdb's table, derived via immunoSEQ multiplex PCR, lists solely in-frame clones and lacks some. The profile covers roughly 190,000 clones, with around 79% appearing a single time and approximately 1.5% taken by the ten largest. The sequencing sample was made of PBMCs. This clonotype was obtained from a girl between 5 and 17 years old in good health and CMV-seropositive. The genes are TRBV7-7 and TRBJ2-1, with 9 nucleotides matching TRBD2. The CDR3 DNA reads as TGTGCCAGCAGCTTAGGGGCGGGGGGGCTCAATGAGCAGTTCTTC. It encodes CASSLGAGGLNEQFF.